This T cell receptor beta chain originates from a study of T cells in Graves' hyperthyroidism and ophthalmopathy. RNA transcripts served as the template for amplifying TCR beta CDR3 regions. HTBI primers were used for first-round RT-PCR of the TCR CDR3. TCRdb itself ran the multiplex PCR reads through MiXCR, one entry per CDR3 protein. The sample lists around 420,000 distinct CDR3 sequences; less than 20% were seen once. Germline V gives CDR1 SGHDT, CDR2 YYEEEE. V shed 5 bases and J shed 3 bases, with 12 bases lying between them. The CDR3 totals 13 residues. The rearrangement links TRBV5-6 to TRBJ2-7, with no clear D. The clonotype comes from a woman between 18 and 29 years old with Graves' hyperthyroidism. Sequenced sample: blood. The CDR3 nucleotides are TGTGCCAGCAGTTTCGGCATAAACTACGAGCAGTACTTC. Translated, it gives CASSFGINYEQYF. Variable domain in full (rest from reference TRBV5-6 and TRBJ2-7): DAGVTQSPTHLIKTRGQQVTLRCSPKSGHDTVSWYQQALGQGPQFIFQYYEEEERQRGNFPDRFSGHQFPNYSSELNVNALLLGDSALYLCASSFGINYEQYFGPGTRLTVT.